Listed here are 3 T cell receptor beta chains from one sample, sequenced in a study of blood T cell repertoires in COVID-19. Profiling relied on immunoSEQ multiplex PCR, and the TCRdb table lists in-frame clones only, not all of them. Here the sample spans some 120,000 clones, about 79% being singletons. The sample was peripheral blood. Receptors were obtained from a man in his forties with active or convalescent COVID-19.

This clone has only a few counts. V usage is TRBV20-1 and J usage is TRBJ2-3, with TRBD2 matching 7 bases. The ends lost 3 bases at V and 11 bases at J; junction bases unmatched: 20. The CDR3 is 16 residues long. The germline V gene encodes CDR1 DFQATT and CDR2 SNEGSKA (reference sequence). CDR3 nucleotides: TGCAGTGCTAGTGTTTGGCGGGAGCTATCCGAGCGAGTGCAGTATTTT. Translating gives CSASVWRELSERVQYF.

This clone was seen a few times. The chain recombines TRBV7-9 with TRBJ1-2; 7 nucleotides align to TRBD1. The CDR3 sequence is 13 residues long. V was clipped by 1 base and J by 6 bases; unmatched bases: 2. Germline V lookup: CDR1 SEHNR, CDR2 FQNEAQ (reference sequence). CDR3 nucleotides: TGTGCCAGCAGCTTAGGACAGGGCAATGGCTACACCTTC. Its translation: CASSLGQGNGYTF.

The genes are TRBV6-5 and TRBJ2-1; 13 bases match TRBD2. After removal of 2 bases from V and 6 bases from J, the junction contained 4 bases not matched to a gene. The germline V gene has CDR1 MNHEY and CDR2 SVGAGI. The CDR3 spans 16 residues. CDR3 residues: CASSYGTSGVLNEQFF. The CDR3 DNA is TGTGCCAGCAGTTACGGGACTAGCGGGGTTCTCAATGAGCAGTTCTTC.